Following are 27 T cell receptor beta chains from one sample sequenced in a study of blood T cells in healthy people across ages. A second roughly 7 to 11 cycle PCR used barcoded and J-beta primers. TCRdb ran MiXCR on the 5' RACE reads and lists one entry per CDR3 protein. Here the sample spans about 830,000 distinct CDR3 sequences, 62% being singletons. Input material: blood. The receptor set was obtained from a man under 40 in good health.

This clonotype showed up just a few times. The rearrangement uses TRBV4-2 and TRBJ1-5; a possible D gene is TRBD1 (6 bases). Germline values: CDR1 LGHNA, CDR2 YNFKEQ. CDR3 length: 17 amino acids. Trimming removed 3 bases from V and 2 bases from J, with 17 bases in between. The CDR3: CASSHGTGNIGNQPQHF. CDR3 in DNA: TGTGCCAGCAGCCACGGCACAGGGAACATTGGCAATCAGCCCCAGCATTTT.

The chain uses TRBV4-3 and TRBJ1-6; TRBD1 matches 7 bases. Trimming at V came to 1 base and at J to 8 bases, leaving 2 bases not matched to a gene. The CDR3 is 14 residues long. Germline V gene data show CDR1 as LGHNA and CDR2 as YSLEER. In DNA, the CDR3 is TGCGCCAGCAGCCAAGGACAGGGACATTCACCCCTCCACTTT. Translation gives CASSQGQGHSPLHF.

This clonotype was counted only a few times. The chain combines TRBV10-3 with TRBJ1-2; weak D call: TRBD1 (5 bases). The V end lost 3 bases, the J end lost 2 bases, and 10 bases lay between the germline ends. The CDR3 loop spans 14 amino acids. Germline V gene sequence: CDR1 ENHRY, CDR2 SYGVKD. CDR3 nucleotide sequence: TGTGCCATCAGTGATATGCAGGGCAACTATGGCTACACCTTC. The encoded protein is CAISDMQGNYGYTF.

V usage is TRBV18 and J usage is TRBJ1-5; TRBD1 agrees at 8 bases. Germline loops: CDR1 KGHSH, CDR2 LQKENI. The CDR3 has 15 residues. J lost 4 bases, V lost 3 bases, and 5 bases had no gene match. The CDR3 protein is CASSPLRGPNQPQHF. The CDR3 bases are TGTGCCAGCTCACCTCTCAGGGGGCCTAATCAGCCCCAGCATTTT.

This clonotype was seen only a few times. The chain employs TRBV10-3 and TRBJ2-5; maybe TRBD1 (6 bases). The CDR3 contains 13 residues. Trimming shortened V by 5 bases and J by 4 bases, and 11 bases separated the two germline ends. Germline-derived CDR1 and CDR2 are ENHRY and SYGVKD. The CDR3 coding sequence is TGTGCCATCAGTCAGGGGTTTGCAGAGACCCAGTACTTC. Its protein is CAISQGFAETQYF.

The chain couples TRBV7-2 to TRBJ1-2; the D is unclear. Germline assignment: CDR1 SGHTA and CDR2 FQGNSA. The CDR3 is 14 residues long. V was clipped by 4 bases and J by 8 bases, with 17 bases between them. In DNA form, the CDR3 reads TGTGCCAGCAGCTCCGTCCGGGCCCCACAGGGCTACACCTTC. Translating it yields CASSSVRAPQGYTF.

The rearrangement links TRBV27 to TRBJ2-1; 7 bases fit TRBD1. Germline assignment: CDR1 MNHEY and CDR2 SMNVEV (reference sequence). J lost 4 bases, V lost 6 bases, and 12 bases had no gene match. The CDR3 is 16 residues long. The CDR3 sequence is CASSPQGQTPYNEQFF. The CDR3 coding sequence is TGTGCCAGCAGCCCACAGGGACAGACCCCTTACAATGAGCAGTTCTTC.

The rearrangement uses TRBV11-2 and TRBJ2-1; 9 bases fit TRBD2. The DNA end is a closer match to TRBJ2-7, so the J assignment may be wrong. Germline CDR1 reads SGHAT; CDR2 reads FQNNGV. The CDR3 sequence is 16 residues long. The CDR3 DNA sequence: TGTGCCAGCAGCCGCGATGCGGGACTAGCCTACAATGAGCAGTACTTC. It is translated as CASSRDAGLAYNEQYF.

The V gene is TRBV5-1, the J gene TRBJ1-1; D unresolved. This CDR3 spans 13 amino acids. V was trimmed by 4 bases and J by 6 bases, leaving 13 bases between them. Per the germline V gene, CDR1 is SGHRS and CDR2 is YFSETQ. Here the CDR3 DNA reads TGCGCCAGCAGCACCGACGTTGTCGCTGAAGCTTTCTTT. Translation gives CASSTDVVAEAFF.

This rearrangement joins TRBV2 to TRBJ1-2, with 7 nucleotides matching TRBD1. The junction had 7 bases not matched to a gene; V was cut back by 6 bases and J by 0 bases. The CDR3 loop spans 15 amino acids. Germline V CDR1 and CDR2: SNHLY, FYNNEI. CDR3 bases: TGTGCCAGCAGCCTCTGGCAGGGGGCTAACTATGGCTACACCTTC. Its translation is CASSLWQGANYGYTF.

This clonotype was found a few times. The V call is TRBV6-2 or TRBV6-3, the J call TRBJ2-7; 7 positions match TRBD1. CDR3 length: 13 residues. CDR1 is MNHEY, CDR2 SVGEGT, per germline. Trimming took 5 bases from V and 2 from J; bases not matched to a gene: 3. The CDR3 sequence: CASSRRGPYEQYF. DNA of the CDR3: TGTGCCAGCAGTCGTAGGGGGCCCTACGAGCAGTACTTC.

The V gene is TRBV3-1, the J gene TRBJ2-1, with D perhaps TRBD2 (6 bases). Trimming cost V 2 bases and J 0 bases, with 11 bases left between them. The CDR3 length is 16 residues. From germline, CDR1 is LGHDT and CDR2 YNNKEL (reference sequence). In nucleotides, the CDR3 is TGTGCCAGCAGCCAATTCCTGGGGGGCTCCTACAATGAGCAGTTCTTC. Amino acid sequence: CASSQFLGGSYNEQFF.

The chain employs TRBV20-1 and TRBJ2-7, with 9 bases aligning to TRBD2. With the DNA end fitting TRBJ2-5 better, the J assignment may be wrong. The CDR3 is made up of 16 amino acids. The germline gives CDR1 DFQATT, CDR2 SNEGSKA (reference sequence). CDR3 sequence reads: CSASRVSGGLRETQYF. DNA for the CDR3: TGCAGTGCTAGCCGGGTTAGCGGGGGATTGCGAGAGACCCAGTACTTC.

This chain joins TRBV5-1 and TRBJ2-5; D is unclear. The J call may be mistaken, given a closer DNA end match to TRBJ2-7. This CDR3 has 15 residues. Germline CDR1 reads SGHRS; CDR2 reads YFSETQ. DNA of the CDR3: TGCGCCAGCAGCGCGGACCCCTCCGGTAACTACGAGCAGTACTTC. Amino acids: CASSADPSGNYEQYF.

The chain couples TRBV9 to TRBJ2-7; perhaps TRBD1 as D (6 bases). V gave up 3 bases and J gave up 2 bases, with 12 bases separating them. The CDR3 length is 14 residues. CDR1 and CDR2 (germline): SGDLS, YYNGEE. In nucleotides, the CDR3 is TGTGCCAGCAGCGCCGCAACAGGGACCTACGAGCAGTACTTC. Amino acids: CASSAATGTYEQYF.

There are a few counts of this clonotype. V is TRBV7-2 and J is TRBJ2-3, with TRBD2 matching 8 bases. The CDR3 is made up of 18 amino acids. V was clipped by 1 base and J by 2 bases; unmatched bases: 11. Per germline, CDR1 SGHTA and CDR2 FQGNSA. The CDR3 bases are TGTGCCAGCAGCTTAGGTAGACGGCTAGCGGGCCTCACAGATACGCAGTATTTT. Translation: CASSLGRRLAGLTDTQYF.

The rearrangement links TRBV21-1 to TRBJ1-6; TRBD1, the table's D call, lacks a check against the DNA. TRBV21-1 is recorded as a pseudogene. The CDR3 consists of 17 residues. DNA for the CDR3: TGTGCCAGCAGCGAACTCCCCGGGACAGCGTATAATTCACCCCTCCACTTT. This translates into CASSELPGTAYNSPLHF.

The CDR3 sequence: CASTLGVGHNYGYTF. The CDR3, as DNA: TGTGCCAGCACCCTGGGGGTGGGGCATAACTATGGCTACACCTTC. The chain uses TRBV7-8 and TRBJ1-2; D may be TRBD1 (5 bases). Germline CDR1 reads SGHVS; CDR2 reads FQNEAQ. CDR3 length: 15 amino acids. V dropped 7 bases and J dropped 1 base, with 16 bases sitting between them.

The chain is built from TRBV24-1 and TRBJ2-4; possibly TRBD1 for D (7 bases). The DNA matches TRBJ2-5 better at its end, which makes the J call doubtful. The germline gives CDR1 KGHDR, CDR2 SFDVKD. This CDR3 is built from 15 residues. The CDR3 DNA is TGTGCCACCAGTGATCCAGGGGGGACGCGAGAGACCCAGTACTTC. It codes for CATSDPGGTRETQYF.

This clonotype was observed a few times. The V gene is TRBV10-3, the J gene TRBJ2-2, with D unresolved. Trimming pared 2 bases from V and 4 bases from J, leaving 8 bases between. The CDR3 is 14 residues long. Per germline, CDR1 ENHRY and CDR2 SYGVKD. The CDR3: CAISEAVSTGELFF. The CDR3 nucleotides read TGTGCCATCAGTGAGGCGGTGAGCACCGGGGAGCTGTTTTTT.

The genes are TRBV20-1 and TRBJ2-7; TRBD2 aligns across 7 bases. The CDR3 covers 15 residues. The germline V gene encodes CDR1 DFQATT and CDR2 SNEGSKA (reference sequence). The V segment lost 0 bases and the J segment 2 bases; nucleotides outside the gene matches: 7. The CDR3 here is CSARDDWEGAYEQYF. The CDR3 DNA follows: TGCAGTGCTAGAGATGATTGGGAGGGTGCCTACGAGCAGTACTTC.

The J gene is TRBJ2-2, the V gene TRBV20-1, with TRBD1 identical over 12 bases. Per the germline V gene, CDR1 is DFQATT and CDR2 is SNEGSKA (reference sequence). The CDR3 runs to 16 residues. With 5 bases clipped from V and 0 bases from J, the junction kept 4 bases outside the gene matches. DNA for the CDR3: TGCAGTGCTCCCGGGACAGGGGGCGCGAACACCGGGGAGCTGTTTTTT. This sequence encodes CSAPGTGGANTGELFF.

Here the CDR3 reads CATSSLVGGFYEQYF. Here the CDR3 DNA reads TGTGCCACCAGCAGTCTTGTAGGGGGCTTTTACGAGCAGTACTTC. The chain uses TRBV15 and TRBJ2-5; 7 bases are shared with TRBD1. The last part of the DNA fits TRBJ2-7 better; the J call may be wrong. Germline V CDR1 and CDR2: LNHNV, YYDKDF (reference sequence). The CDR3 runs 15 residues.

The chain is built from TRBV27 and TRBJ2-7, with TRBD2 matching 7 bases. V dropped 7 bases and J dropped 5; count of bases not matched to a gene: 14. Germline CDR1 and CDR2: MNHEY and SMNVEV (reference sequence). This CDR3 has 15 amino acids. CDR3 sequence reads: CASTPAGYPGNEQYF. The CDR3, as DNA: TGTGCCAGCACCCCAGCGGGGTATCCCGGGAACGAGCAGTACTTC.

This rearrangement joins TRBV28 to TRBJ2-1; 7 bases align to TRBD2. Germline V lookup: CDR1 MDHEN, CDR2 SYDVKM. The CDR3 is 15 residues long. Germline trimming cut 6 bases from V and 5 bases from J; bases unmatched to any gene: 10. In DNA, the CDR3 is TGTGCCAGCAGCCAATACGGCGGGGGTCACAATGAGCAGTTCTTC. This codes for CASSQYGGGHNEQFF.

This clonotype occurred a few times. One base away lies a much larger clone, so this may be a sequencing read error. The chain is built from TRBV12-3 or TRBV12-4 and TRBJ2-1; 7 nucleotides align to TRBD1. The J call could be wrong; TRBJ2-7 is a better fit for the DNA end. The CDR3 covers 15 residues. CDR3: CASSLHQTGHNEQYF. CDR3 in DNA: TGTGCCAGCAGTTTACACCAGACAGGGCACAATGAGCAGTACTTC.

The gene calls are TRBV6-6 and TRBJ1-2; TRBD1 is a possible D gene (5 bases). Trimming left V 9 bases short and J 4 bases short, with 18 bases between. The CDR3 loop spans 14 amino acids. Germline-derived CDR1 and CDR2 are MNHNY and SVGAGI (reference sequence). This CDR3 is CASERDGGIYGYTF. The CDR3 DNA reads TGTGCCAGTGAACGGGACGGGGGAATCTATGGCTACACCTTC.